A single sample is the source of the 30 T cell receptor beta chains below, sequenced in a study of T cells in Graves' hyperthyroidism and ophthalmopathy. Amplification yielded TCR beta CDR3 regions, with RNA transcripts as the source. TCR CDR3 underwent first-round RT-PCR with the HTBI primer set. MiXCR, applied by TCRdb to the multiplex PCR reads, yields one record per CDR3 protein. The table lists under 300,000 distinct CDR3 sequences, 13% to 15% of them singletons. Sequenced input: blood. Source of these receptors: a woman in her 50s with Graves' hyperthyroidism that later progressed to Graves' ophthalmopathy.

Comment on this clonotype: A much larger clone lies a single base off, so this may be a read error. The V and J genes are TRBV12-3 or TRBV12-4 and TRBJ1-3; no definite D call. This CDR3 comprises 14 residues. The CDR3 spells CASSLRHSGITIYF. The CDR3 nucleotides read TGTGCCAGCAGTTTAAGGCACTCTGGAATCACCATATATTTT.

This clonotype has just a few counts. The J gene is TRBJ2-2, the V gene TRBV30; no definite D call. Trimming removed 0 bases at V and 7 bases at J, with 12 bases between. CDR1 and CDR2 from the germline V gene are GTSNPN and SVGIG (reference sequence). The CDR3 length is 14 residues. The CDR3 loop reads CAWSVFLGGGELFF. In DNA form, the CDR3 reads TGTGCCTGGAGTGTTTTCCTAGGCGGCGGGGAGCTGTTTTTT.

The gene calls are TRBV7-9 and TRBJ2-6, with TRBD1 matching over 7 bases. The CDR3 covers 15 residues. CDR1 SEHNR and CDR2 FQNEAQ come from the germline V gene (reference sequence). Germline trimming cut 7 bases from V and 4 bases from J; bases unmatched to any gene: 7. The CDR3 loop reads CASTLQGSGANVLTF. In DNA form, the CDR3 reads TGTGCCAGCACACTACAGGGGTCCGGGGCCAACGTCCTGACTTTC.

There are many counts of this clonotype. The chain links TRBV20-1 to TRBJ2-7; 7 bases fit TRBD1. Germline loops: CDR1 DFQATT, CDR2 SNEGSKA (reference sequence). Unmatched junction bases numbered 15, after V lost 4 bases and J lost 9 bases. The CDR3 covers 14 residues. The CDR3 DNA reads TGCAGTGCTAAACAGGGGAGAGTGGAGGTGGCGCAGTACTTC. Amino acid sequence: CSAKQGRVEVAQYF.

The rearrangement joins TRBV11-2 to TRBJ2-1; possibly TRBD2 for D (6 bases). CDR3 size: 17 residues. The V gene lost 6 bases and the J gene lost 4 bases, with 22 bases spanning the gap. CDR1 and CDR2 (germline): SGHAT, FQNNGV. The CDR3 bases are TGTGCCAGCAGTTTGGAATCAGGAGGGCCGCCTTACAATGAGCAGTTCTTC. Its protein is CASSLESGGPPYNEQFF.

Ten or more counts support this clonotype. The rearrangement joins TRBV29-1 to TRBJ2-3; 8 nucleotides align to TRBD1. The ends lost 6 bases at V and 2 bases at J; junction bases unmatched: 10. Looked up from germline, CDR1 is SQVTM and CDR2 is ANQGSEA. This CDR3 is 15 amino acids long. The CDR3 DNA reads TGCAGCGTCCGCGGACAGGGCTTCAACACAGATACGCAGTATTTT. Translation gives CSVRGQGFNTDTQYF.

The chain employs TRBV20-1 and TRBJ2-7, with 9 bases identical to TRBD2. The germline CDR1 and CDR2 sequences are DFQATT and SNEGSKA (reference sequence). This CDR3 has 14 amino acids. V was pared by 3 bases and J by 4 bases, with 7 bases of the junction left unmatched. The CDR3 sequence: CSARIAGVLYEQYF. The CDR3 nucleotides are TGCAGTGCTAGGATAGCGGGAGTTTTGTACGAGCAGTACTTC.

The V and J genes are TRBV15 and TRBJ1-4; D is possibly TRBD1 (5 bases). V shed 0 bases and J shed 8 bases, with 13 bases lying between them. Germline V CDR1 and CDR2: LNHNV, YYDKDF (reference sequence). This CDR3 is built from 15 residues. The CDR3 DNA is TGTGCCACCAGCAGAGATTTCACAGGAGGAGAAAAACTGTTTTTT. Amino acids: CATSRDFTGGEKLFF.

In its sample, this clonotype was seen a few times. The chain recombines TRBV9 with TRBJ1-6, with a tentative D call TRBD1 (5 bases). Germline V lookup: CDR1 SGDLS, CDR2 YYNGEE. This CDR3 region has 15 residues. V gave up 0 bases and J gave up 5 bases, with 9 bases separating them. In DNA, the CDR3 is TGTGCCAGCAGCGTAGGGGGGTTGGATAATTCACCCCTCCACTTT. This codes for CASSVGGLDNSPLHF. The full variable domain, in which reference TRBV9 and TRBJ1-6 provide the parts outside the CDR3, is DSGVTQTPKHLITATGQRVTLRCSPRSGDLSVYWYQQSLDQGLQFLIQYYNGEERAKGNILERFSAQQFPDLHSELNLSSLELGDSALYFCASSVGGLDNSPLHFGNGTRLTVT.

V gene TRBV20-1 combines with J gene TRBJ1-1, with D possibly being TRBD1 (5 bases). Germline V gives CDR1 DFQATT, CDR2 SNEGSKA (reference sequence). The CDR3 covers 15 residues. V was trimmed by 0 bases and J by 1 base, leaving 12 bases between them. CDR3 in amino acids: CSARDMRGSNTEAFF. The CDR3 nucleotides are TGCAGTGCTAGAGATATGAGGGGTTCGAACACTGAAGCTTTCTTT.

The sample holds many counts of this clonotype. This chain links TRBV3-1 with TRBJ1-2; possible D gene TRBD1, 5 bases. CDR1 is LGHDT, CDR2 YNNKEL, per germline (reference sequence). Trimming stripped 0 bases from V and 0 bases from J, with 11 bases between. This CDR3 region has 16 residues. The CDR3 loop reads CASSQEALGPNYGYTF. The CDR3 DNA reads as TGTGCCAGCAGCCAAGAGGCCCTGGGGCCTAACTATGGCTACACCTTC.

This clonotype was counted ten times or more. The V and J genes are TRBV5-1 and TRBJ2-5; D is undetermined. Germline V lookup: CDR1 SGHRS, CDR2 YFSETQ. V gave up 7 bases and J gave up 0 bases, with 25 bases separating them. There are 18 residues in the CDR3. CDR3 in amino acids: CASSLPQTFEEHQETQYF. The CDR3 DNA follows: TGCGCCAGCTCTCTTCCCCAGACGTTCGAGGAGCACCAAGAGACCCAGTACTTC. The full variable domain, with the rest looked up from reference TRBV5-1 and TRBJ2-5, is KAGVTQTPRYLIKTRGQQVTLSCSPISGHRSVSWYQQTPGQGLQFLFEYFSETQRNKGNFPGRFSGRQFSNSRSEMNVSTLELGDSALYLCASSLPQTFEEHQETQYFGPGTRLLVL.

This clonotype appeared a single time. The chain uses TRBV12-3 or TRBV12-4 and TRBJ1-1, with unresolved D. CDR3 length: 13 amino acids. V was cut by 5 bases and J by 5 bases, with 12 bases left in between. CDR3 sequence reads: CASSASGRTEAFF. Written as DNA, the CDR3 is TGTGCCAGCAGTGCCTCTGGAAGGACTGAAGCTTTCTTT.

About this clonotype: A much larger clone lies a single base off, so this may be a read error. The chain links TRBV6-1 to TRBJ1-1, with unresolved D. The ends were cut back, 4 bases at V and 1 base at J, with 10 bases in the middle. This CDR3 is 14 amino acids long. The germline V gene has CDR1 MNHNS and CDR2 SASEGT. The CDR3 sequence: CASSGTDGNTEAFF. CDR3 sequence (DNA): TGTGCCAGCAGTGGAACGGACGGGAACACTGAAGCTTTCTTT.

This clonotype was seen at least ten times. The chain carries TRBV30 and TRBJ2-5; D is unclear. CDR3 length: 13 amino acids. Trimming shortened V by 1 base and J by 1 base, and 7 bases separated the two germline ends. Germline V lookup: CDR1 GTSNPN, CDR2 SVGIG (reference sequence). In DNA form, the CDR3 reads TGTGCCTGGAGTGGGGGTCCCCAAGAGACCCAGTACTTC. It encodes CAWSGGPQETQYF.

This clonotype showed up many times. V usage is TRBV24-1 and J usage is TRBJ2-1, with TRBD2 identical over 8 bases. CDR1 and CDR2 (germline): KGHDR, SFDVKD. The CDR3 runs to 16 residues. The ends lost 4 bases at V and 7 bases at J; junction bases unmatched: 11. CDR3 in amino acids: CATSESSAGVGNEQFF. The CDR3 nucleotides read TGTGCCACCAGTGAGAGTTCAGCGGGAGTAGGAAATGAGCAGTTCTTC.

This clonotype has ten or more counts. The chain links TRBV20-1 to TRBJ1-5, with TRBD1 as a possible D gene (5 bases). Germline V gene sequence: CDR1 DFQATT, CDR2 SNEGSKA (reference sequence). The CDR3 length is 15 residues. Trimming left V 5 bases short and J 0 bases short, with 14 bases between. DNA of the CDR3: TGCAGTGCTTTCCCTGGGGCGTATAGCAATCAGCCCCAGCATTTT. It translates to CSAFPGAYSNQPQHF.

The chain has TRBV19 and TRBJ2-2; TRBD1 matches 8 bases. Per the germline V gene, CDR1 is LNHDA and CDR2 is SQIVND (reference sequence). The CDR3 runs to 15 residues. The junction had 12 bases not matched to a gene; V was cut back by 11 bases and J by 4 bases. This CDR3 reads CASQRQGQVTGELFF. DNA of the CDR3: TGTGCCTCCCAACGACAGGGGCAGGTCACCGGGGAGCTGTTTTTT.

There are many counts of this clonotype. The chain combines TRBV11-2 with TRBJ2-7; D gene unclear. Trimming removed 9 bases at V and 5 bases at J, with 14 bases between. CDR1 is SGHAT, CDR2 FQNNGV, per germline. This CDR3 is built from 12 residues. CDR3 in DNA: TGTGCCAGTGCGACGTCTAGTCACGAGCAGTACTTC. Encoded protein: CASATSSHEQYF.

Points on this clonotype: A read error may be the cause here, since a much bigger clone is one base away. The genes are TRBV28 and TRBJ2-4; TRBD2 matches 13 bases. The CDR3 spans 17 residues. Losses at the gene ends were 8 bases for V and 4 bases for J; bases not matched to a gene: 11. The V gene's germline CDR1 is MDHEN and CDR2 SYDVKM. The CDR3 DNA reads as TGTGCCAGCTGGGTGGGACTAGCGGGGTGGGGGAAAAACATTCAGTACTTC. Translated: CASWVGLAGWGKNIQYF.

This clonotype was seen ten or more times. The gene calls are TRBV5-6 and TRBJ2-1; the match to TRBD2 covers 9 bases. The CDR3 contains 15 residues. CDR1 is SGHDT, CDR2 YYEEEE, per germline. V was clipped by 2 bases and J by 8 bases; unmatched bases: 8. The CDR3 sequence: CASSFLGLARYEQFF. CDR3 DNA: TGTGCCAGCAGCTTTCTCGGACTAGCGCGGTATGAGCAGTTCTTC.

This clonotype was seen repeatedly, ten times or more. The CDR3 sequence is CASSLTAGSEQYF. The CDR3 DNA is TGCGCCAGCAGCTTGACGGCGGGAAGCGAGCAGTACTTC. J is TRBJ2-7 and V is TRBV5-1; possible D gene TRBD2, 6 bases. The CDR3 covers 13 residues. Trimming removed 1 base at V and 6 bases at J, with 11 bases between. In germline, CDR1 is SGHRS, CDR2 YFSETQ.

Details on this clonotype: Since the CDR3 does not end with the conserved phenylalanine or tryptophan, this likely comes from a read error. The rearrangement uses TRBV6-5 and TRBJ1-1; no definite D call. Germline CDR1 and CDR2: MNHEY and SVGAGI. This CDR3 contains 14 residues. Between the trimmed V and J ends, which lost 2 bases and 0 bases, there was a span of 7 bases. The CDR3 region is CASSYARVNTEAFL. In nucleotides, the CDR3 is TGTGCCAGCAGTTACGCCAGAGTGAACACTGAAGCTTTCCTT.

A few counts support this clonotype. V is TRBV29-1 and J is TRBJ2-7, with 8 bases aligning to TRBD2. Germline lookup yields CDR1 SQVTM and CDR2 ANQGSEA. V lost 4 bases to trimming and J lost 0 bases; unmatched junction nucleotides: 8. This CDR3 is built from 15 residues. CDR3 sequence reads: CSVGSSGTTSYEQYF. The CDR3 bases are TGCAGCGTTGGGAGTAGCGGGACTACCTCCTACGAGCAGTACTTC.

Worth noting for this clonotype: This may be a read error, as it is one base from a much larger clone. The rearrangement links TRBV7-9 to TRBJ1-4; D call uncertain. V was clipped by 5 bases and J by 3 bases, with 7 bases between them. The CDR3 loop spans 13 amino acids. Germline V gene sequence: CDR1 SEHNR, CDR2 FQNEAQ (reference sequence). In nucleotides, the CDR3 is TGTGCCAGCAGCAGGAAGGCTAATGAAAAACTGTTTTTT. Translating gives CASSRKANEKLFF. Full variable domain (remainder filled in from reference TRBV7-9 and TRBJ1-4): DTGVSQNPRHKITKRGQNVTFRCDPISEHNRLYWYRQTLGQGPEFLTYFQNEAQLEKSRLLSDRFSAERPKGSFSTLEIQRTEQGDSAMYLCASSRKANEKLFFGSGTQLSVL.

This clonotype was picked up many times. The chain has TRBV28 and TRBJ1-1; D not certain. CDR3 size: 14 residues. V was cut by 2 bases and J by 6 bases, with 13 bases left in between. Germline CDR1 and CDR2: MDHEN and SYDVKM. Written as DNA, the CDR3 is TGTGCCAGCAGTTTACCTCCGGAGGTGCCTGAAGCTTTCTTT. Its translation: CASSLPPEVPEAFF.

This clonotype was seen many times. This chain uses TRBV28 with TRBJ2-7; D is undetermined. CDR3 length: 12 residues. Germline assignment: CDR1 MDHEN and CDR2 SYDVKM. V was clipped by 3 bases and J by 9 bases, with 12 bases between them. The CDR3 coding sequence is TGTGCCAGCAGTTTGATTGGTTTGGGGCAGTACTTC. Translating gives CASSLIGLGQYF.

This chain joins TRBV27 and TRBJ2-2; D is perhaps TRBD1 (6 bases). The V and J ends lost 8 bases and 4 bases respectively, with 14 bases between them. The CDR3 loop spans 14 amino acids. In germline, CDR1 is MNHEY, CDR2 SMNVEV (reference sequence). CDR3 bases: TGTGCCAGCTCGTCAGGGGCGGGCACCGGGGAGCTGTTTTTT. Amino acids: CASSSGAGTGELFF.

In DNA, the CDR3 is TGTGCCAGCAGTTACTCCGGCCACCAATCCTCTGGAAACACCATATATTTT. As protein: CASSYSGHQSSGNTIYF. The chain joins TRBV6-5 to TRBJ1-3; D call uncertain. V lost 0 bases and J lost 0, with 12 bases in between. The CDR3 spans 17 residues. In germline, CDR1 is MNHEY, CDR2 SVGAGI.

This clonotype was found a few times. V gene TRBV5-1 combines with J gene TRBJ1-4; a possible D gene is TRBD1 (5 bases). Trimming took off 5 bases at V and 7 bases at J, with 12 bases between the two ends. CDR3 length: 13 amino acids. CDR1 is SGHRS and CDR2 is YFSETQ in the germline V gene. This chain's CDR3 is CASSPGAGEKLFF. CDR3 DNA: TGCGCCAGCAGTCCCGGGGCGGGTGAAAAACTGTTTTTT.